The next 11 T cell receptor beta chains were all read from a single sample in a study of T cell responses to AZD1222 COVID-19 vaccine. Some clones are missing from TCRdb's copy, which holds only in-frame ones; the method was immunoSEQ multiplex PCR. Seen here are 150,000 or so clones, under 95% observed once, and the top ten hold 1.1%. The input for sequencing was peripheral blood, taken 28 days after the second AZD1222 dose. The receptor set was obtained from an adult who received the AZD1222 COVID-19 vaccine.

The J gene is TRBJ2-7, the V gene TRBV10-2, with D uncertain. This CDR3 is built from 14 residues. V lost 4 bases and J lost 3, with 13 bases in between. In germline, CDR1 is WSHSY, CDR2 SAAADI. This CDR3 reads CASSGGFEGYEQYF. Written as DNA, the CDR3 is TGCGCCAGCAGTGGGGGATTTGAAGGCTACGAGCAGTACTTC.

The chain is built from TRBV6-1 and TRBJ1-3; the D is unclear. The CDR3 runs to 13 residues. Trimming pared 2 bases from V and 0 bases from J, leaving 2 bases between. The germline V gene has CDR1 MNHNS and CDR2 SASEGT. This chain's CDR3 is CASSEISGNTIYF. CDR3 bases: TGTGCCAGCAGTGAAATCTCTGGAAACACCATATATTTT.

The CDR3 is CASSLRQRETQYF. The CDR3 DNA is TGTGCCAGCAGCCTGAGACAACGAGAGACCCAGTACTTC. The chain employs TRBV5-5 and TRBJ2-5, with D unresolved. V gave up 4 bases and J gave up 4 bases, with 11 bases separating them. The CDR3 runs to 13 residues. Germline V gene data show CDR1 as SGHKS and CDR2 as YYEKEE (reference sequence).

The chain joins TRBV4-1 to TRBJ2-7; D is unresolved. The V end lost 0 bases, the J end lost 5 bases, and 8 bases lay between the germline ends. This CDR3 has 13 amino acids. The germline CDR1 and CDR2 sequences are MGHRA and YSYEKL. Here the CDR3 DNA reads TGCGCCAGCAGCCAAGATAGACGGGACGAGCAGTACTTC. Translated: CASSQDRRDEQYF.

DNA of the CDR3: TGTGCCAGCTCACCAGGACCCTCCTACGAGCAGTACTTC. Residues: CASSPGPSYEQYF. The V call is TRBV18, the J call TRBJ2-7; D is uncertain. Germline loops: CDR1 KGHSH, CDR2 LQKENI. Trimming removed 2 bases at V and 0 bases at J, with 5 bases between. CDR3 size: 13 residues.

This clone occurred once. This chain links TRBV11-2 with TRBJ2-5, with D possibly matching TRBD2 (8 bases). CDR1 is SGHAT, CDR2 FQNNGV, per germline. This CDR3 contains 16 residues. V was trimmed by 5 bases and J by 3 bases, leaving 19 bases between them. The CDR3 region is CASSPETGRGEETQYF. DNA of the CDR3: TGTGCCAGCAGCCCCGAGACAGGGCGGGGGGAAGAGACCCAGTACTTC. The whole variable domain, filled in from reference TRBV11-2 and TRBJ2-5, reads EAGVAQSPRYKIIEKRQSVAFWCNPISGHATLYWYQQILGQGPKLLIQFQNNGVVDDSQLPKDRFSAERLKGVDSTLKIQPAKLEDSAVYLCASSPETGRGEETQYFGPGTRLLVL.

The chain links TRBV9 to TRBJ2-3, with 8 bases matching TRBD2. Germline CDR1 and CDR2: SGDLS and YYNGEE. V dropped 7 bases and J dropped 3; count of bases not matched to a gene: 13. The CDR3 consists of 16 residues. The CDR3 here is CASSGGGGGPTDTQYF. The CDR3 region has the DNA TGTGCCAGCTCCGGCGGTGGCGGGGGGCCGACAGATACGCAGTATTTT.

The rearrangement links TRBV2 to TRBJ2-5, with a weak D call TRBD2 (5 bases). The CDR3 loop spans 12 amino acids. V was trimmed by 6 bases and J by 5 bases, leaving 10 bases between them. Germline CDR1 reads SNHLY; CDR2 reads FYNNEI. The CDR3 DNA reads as TGTGCCAGCAGCGGGTCGGGGGAGACCCAGTACTTC. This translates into CASSGSGETQYF.

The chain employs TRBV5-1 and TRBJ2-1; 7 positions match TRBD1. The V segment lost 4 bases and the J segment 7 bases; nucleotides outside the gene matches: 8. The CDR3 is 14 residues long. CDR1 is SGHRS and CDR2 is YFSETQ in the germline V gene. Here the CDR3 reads CASSLDRVANEQFF. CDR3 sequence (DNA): TGCGCCAGCAGCCTCGACAGGGTGGCGAATGAGCAGTTCTTC.

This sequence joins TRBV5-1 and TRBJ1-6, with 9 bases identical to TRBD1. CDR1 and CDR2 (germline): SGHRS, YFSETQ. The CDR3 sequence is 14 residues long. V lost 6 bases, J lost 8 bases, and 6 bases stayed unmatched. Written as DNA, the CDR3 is TGCGCCAGCACCTTAGGGGACAGGGATTCACCCCTCCACTTT. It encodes CASTLGDRDSPLHF.

CDR3 protein: CASSPENTEAFF. The CDR3 coding sequence is TGTGCCAGCAGCCCTGAGAACACTGAAGCTTTCTTT. The rearrangement joins TRBV7-2 to TRBJ1-1; D unclear. There are 12 residues in the CDR3. V was clipped by 5 bases and J by 1 base, with 5 bases between them. Germline V gene sequence: CDR1 SGHTA, CDR2 FQGNSA.